These T cell receptor beta chains were read from a single sample in a study of CD8+CD57+ T cells in acquired aplastic anemia. TCRdb reanalysed the reads using MiXCR and keeps one entry per CDR3 protein. The sample records about 200,000 distinct CDR3 sequences, 65% being singletons. The sequenced material came from sorted CD4+, CD8+, or CD8+CD57+ T cells (not recorded which) from PBMCs. These receptors originate from a human donor with aplastic anemia. The CDR3 runs from the conserved cysteine through the conserved F or W. A D gene is named only where the DNA matches it firmly. Clone size is given for some rows only: seen once, a few or many times, or a class if the clone is expanded.

D gene	V gene	clone size	J gene	CDR3 DNA	CDR3 protein
NA	TRBV5-6	NA	TRBJ2-7	TGTGCCAGCAGCTTAATGAGACAGTATCCCTACGAGCAGTACTTC	CASSLMRQYPYEQYF
NA	TRBV28	NA	TRBJ1-1	TGTGCCAGCTCCTTCCCGGGTGAAGCTTTCTTT	CASSFPGEAFF
NA	TRBV7-3	NA	TRBJ2-5	TGTGCCAGCAGCCTAGTTGCGGGGGCACAAGAGACCCAGTACTTC	CASSLVAGAQETQYF
NA	TRBV5-1	many	TRBJ1-6	TGCGCCAGCAGCGAGTTCATTTTGGGTCAAGATTCACCCCTCCACTTT	CASSEFILGQDSPLHF
NA	TRBV9	NA	TRBJ2-7	TGTGCCAGCAGCGTAGTTTCGGGTGGATACGAGCAGTACTTC	CASSVVSGGYEQYF
TRBD2	TRBV7-3	NA	TRBJ2-1	TGTGCCAGCAGCTTAAGCGGGGGGGCCGGTAGTGAGCAGTTCTTC	CASSLSGGAGSEQFF
NA	TRBV7-8	NA	TRBJ2-7	TGCGCCAGCAGCCAAGGACCGGGACATACCTACGAGCAGTACTTC	CASSQGPGHTYEQYF
TRBD1	TRBV11-1	NA	TRBJ1-6	TGTGCCAGCAGCGTAAACAGGGGGCCCTCACCCCTCCACTTT	CASSVNRGPSPLHF
NA	TRBV25-1	NA	TRBJ2-2	TGTGCCAGCAGCGGTCACTTGAACACCGGGGAGCTGTTTTTT	CASSGHLNTGELFF
NA	TRBV20-1	many	TRBJ1-2	TGCAGTGCTAGAGACGCCACGAACTATGGCTACACCTTC	CSARDATNYGYTF
TRBD1	TRBV25-1	NA	TRBJ2-3	TGTGCCAGCAGTTCTCCGGGACAGGGTCCAGATACGCAGTATTTT	CASSSPGQGPDTQYF
TRBD1	TRBV20-1	NA	TRBJ1-1	TGCAGTGCTAAGGGAACGGGACAGACGAACACTGAAGCTTTCTTT	CSAKGTGQTNTEAFF
TRBD1	TRBV5-1	once	TRBJ1-2	TGCGCCAGCAGCTTTCGACAGGGGGATGGCTACACCTTC	CASSFRQGDGYTF